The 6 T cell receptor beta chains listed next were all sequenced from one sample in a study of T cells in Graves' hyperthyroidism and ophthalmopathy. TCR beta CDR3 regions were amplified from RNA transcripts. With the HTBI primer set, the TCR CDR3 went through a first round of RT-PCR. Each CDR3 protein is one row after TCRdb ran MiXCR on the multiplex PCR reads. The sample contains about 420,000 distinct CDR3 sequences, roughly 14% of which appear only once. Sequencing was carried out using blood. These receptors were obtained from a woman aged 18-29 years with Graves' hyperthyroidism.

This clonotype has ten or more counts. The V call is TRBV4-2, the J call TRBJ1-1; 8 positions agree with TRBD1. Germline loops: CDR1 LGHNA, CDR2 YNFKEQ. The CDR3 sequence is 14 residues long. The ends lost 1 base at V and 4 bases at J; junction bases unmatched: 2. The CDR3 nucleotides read TGTGCCAGCAGCCAAGGGCAGGGGGCCACTGAAGCTTTCTTT. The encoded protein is CASSQGQGATEAFF.

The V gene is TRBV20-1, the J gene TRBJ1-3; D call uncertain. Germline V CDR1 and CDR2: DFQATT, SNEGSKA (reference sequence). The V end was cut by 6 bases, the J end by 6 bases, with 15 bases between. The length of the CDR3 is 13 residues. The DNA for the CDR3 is TGCAGTGCCCCGGGCCCCGGGGAAAACACCATATATTTT. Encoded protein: CSAPGPGENTIYF.

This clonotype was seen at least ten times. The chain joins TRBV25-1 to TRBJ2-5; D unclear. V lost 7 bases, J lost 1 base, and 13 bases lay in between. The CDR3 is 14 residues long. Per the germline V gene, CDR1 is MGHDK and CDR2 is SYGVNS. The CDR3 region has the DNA TGTGCCAGCACAGATCATAGGGCCCAAGAGACCCAGTACTTC. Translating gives CASTDHRAQETQYF.

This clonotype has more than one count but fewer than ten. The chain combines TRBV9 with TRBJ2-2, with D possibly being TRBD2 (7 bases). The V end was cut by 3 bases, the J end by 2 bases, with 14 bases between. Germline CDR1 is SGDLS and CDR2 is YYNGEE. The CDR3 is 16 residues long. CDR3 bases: TGTGCCAGCAGCGGAGGGGGGGGGCCCAACACCGGGGAGCTGTTTTTT. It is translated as CASSGGGGPNTGELFF.

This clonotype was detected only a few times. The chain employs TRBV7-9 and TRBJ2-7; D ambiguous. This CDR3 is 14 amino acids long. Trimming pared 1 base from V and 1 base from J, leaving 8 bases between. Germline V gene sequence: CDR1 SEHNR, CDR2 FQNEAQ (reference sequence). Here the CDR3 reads CASSLGSVSYEQYF. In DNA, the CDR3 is TGTGCCAGCAGCTTAGGGTCGGTTTCCTACGAGCAGTACTTC.

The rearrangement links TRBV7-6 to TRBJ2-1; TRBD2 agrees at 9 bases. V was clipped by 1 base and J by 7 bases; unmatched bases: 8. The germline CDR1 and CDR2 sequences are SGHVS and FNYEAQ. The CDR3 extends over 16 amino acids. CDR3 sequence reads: CASSLVGGRAWNEQFF. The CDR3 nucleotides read TGTGCCAGCAGCTTAGTAGGCGGGAGGGCCTGGAATGAGCAGTTCTTC.